This is a list of T cell receptor beta chains from one sample in a study of blood T cell repertoires in COVID-19. Here immunoSEQ multiplex PCR was the method, and the copy in TCRdb shows in-frame clones only, minus some. The table shows 300,000 to 450,000 clones, with roughly 85% occurring only once. Material: peripheral blood. The source is a woman under 30 with acute or convalescent COVID-19. Both conserved end residues are part of each CDR3. Fields, in order: D gene, J gene, V gene, clone size, CDR3 DNA, CDR3 protein. The D gene is left open where the match is weak. Size tells how often a clone was seen (once, few, many) or the class of an expanded clone, and some rows leave it out.

>-|TRBJ2-1|TRBV7-3|-
TGTGCCAGCAGCCCGAGGGCAGATTACAATGAGCAGTTCTTC
CASSPRADYNEQFF
>-|TRBJ2-3|TRBV3-1/TRBV3-2|-
TGTGCCAGCAGCCAAGAGGCGGACATCACAGATACGCAGTATTTT
CASSQEADITDTQYF
>-|TRBJ1-1|TRBV12-3/TRBV12-4|-
TGTGCCAGCAGCCCTGGAGGCCTGACTGAAGCTTTCTTT
CASSPGGLTEAFF
>-|TRBJ1-2|TRBV28|few
TGTGCCAGCAGTTTATTGGCAGAAAACTATGGCTACACCTTC
CASSLLAENYGYTF
>TRBD2|TRBJ2-7|TRBV2|few
TGTGCCAGCAGAACTAGCGGGGTGATCTACGAGCAGTACTTC
CASRTSGVIYEQYF
>TRBD1|TRBJ1-6|TRBV10-3|-
TGTGCCATCAGGGGGGACAGGGAAAACTCACCCCTCCACTTT
CAIRGDRENSPLHF
>-|TRBJ2-7|TRBV27|once
TGTGCCAGCAGTTTATCGTGGGCAGGGACCTACGAGCAGTACTTC
CASSLSWAGTYEQYF
>-|TRBJ2-5|TRBV7-9|-
TGTGCCAGCAGGGAAGGAGGAATGCAAGAGACCCAGTACTTC
CASREGGMQETQYF
>TRBD1|TRBJ1-1|TRBV4-1|-
TGCGCCAGCAGCCAAGAGGGGACAGGGGGCTTGGACACTGAAGCTTTCTTT
CASSQEGTGGLDTEAFF
>-|TRBJ1-1|TRBV12-3/TRBV12-4|-
TGTGCCAGCAGTTTTAGAGCAAACACTGAAGCTTTCTTT
CASSFRANTEAFF
>TRBD1|TRBJ2-5|TRBV2|once
TGTGCCAGCAGTGATGGGACAGATCTGCACTTC
CASSDGTDLHF
>-|TRBJ2-1|TRBV4-1|-
TGCGCCAGCAGCCAAGATTACTCCCTAGCCATCAATGAGCAGTTCTTC
CASSQDYSLAINEQFF
>-|TRBJ1-2|TRBV29-1|-
TGCAGCGTTGTGACCGGGAACTATGGCTACACCTTC
CSVVTGNYGYTF
>-|TRBJ2-1|TRBV4-1|-
TGCGCCAGCAGCCCCCCTAGGGGGGGGCTAGGAGATGAGCAGTTCTTC
CASSPPRGGLGDEQFF
>-|TRBJ2-6|TRBV27|few
TGTGCCAGCAGTTTCGAGCTTTCCCACTCTGGGGCCAACGTCCTGACTTTC
CASSFELSHSGANVLTF